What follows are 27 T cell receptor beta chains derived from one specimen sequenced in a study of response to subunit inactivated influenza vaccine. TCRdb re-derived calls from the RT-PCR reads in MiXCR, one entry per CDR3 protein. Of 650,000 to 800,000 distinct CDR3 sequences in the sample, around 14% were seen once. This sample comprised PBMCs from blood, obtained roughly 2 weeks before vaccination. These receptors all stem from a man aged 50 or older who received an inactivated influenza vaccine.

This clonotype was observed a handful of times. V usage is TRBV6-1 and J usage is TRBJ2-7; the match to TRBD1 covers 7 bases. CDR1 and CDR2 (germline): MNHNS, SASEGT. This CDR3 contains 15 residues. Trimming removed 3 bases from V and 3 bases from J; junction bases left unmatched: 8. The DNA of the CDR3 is TGTGCCAGCAGTGACATACGACAGGGATACTACGAGCAGTACTTC. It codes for CASSDIRQGYYEQYF.

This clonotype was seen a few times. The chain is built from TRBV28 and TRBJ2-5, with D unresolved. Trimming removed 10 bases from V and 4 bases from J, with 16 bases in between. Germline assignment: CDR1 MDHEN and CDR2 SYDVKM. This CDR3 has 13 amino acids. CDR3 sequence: CATRVSRRETQYF. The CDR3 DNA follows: TGTGCCACCCGGGTATCCCGGCGAGAGACCCAGTACTTC.

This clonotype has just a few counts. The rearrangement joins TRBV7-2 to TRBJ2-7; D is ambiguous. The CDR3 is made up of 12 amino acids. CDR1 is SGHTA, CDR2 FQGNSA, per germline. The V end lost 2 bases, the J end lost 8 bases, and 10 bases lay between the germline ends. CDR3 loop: CASSLYQSKQYF. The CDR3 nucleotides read TGTGCCAGCAGCTTATATCAATCCAAGCAGTACTTC.

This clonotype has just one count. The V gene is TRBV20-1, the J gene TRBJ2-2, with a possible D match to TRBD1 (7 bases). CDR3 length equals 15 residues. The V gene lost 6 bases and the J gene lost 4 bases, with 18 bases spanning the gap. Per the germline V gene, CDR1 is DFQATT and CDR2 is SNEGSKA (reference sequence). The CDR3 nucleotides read TGCAGTGCCGTCAGGGGGGCAGGTACCACCGGGGAGCTGTTTTTT. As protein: CSAVRGAGTTGELFF.

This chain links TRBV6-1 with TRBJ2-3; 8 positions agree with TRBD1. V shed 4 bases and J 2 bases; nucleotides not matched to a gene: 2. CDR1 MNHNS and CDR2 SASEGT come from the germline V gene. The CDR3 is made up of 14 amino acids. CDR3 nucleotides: TGTGCCAGCAGTGGACAGGGGTTCACAGATACGCAGTATTTT. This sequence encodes CASSGQGFTDTQYF.

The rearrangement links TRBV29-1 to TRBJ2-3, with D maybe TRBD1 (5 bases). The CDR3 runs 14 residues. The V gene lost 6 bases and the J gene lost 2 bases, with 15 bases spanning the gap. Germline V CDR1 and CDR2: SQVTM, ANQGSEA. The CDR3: CSVMGRWDTDTQYF. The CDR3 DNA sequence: TGCAGCGTGATGGGGCGTTGGGACACAGATACGCAGTATTTT.

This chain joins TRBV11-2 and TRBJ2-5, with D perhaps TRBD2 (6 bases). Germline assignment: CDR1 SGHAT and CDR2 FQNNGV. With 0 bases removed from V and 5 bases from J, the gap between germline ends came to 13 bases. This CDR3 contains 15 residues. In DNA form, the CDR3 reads TGTGCCAGCAGCTTAGAGGGACTTACCTCGGAGACCCAGTACTTC. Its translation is CASSLEGLTSETQYF.

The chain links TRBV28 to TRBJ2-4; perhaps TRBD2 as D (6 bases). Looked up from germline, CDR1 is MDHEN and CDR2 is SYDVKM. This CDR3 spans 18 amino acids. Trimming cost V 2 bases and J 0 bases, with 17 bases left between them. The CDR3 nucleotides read TGTGCCAGCAGTTTACCGGCGGGGTCCGACCTAGCCAAAAACATTCAGTACTTC. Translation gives CASSLPAGSDLAKNIQYF. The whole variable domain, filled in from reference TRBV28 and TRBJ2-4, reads DVKVTQSSRYLVKRTGEKVFLECVQDMDHENMFWYRQDPGLGLRLIYFSYDVKMKEKGDIPEGYSVSREKKERFSLILESASTNQTSMYLCASSLPAGSDLAKNIQYFGAGTRLSVL.

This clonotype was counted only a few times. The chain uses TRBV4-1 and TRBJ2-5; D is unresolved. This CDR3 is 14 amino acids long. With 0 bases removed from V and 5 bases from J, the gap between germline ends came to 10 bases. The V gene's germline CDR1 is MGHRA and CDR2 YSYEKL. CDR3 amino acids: CASSQEPVRETQYF. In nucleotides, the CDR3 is TGCGCCAGCAGCCAAGAGCCAGTGAGGGAGACCCAGTACTTC.

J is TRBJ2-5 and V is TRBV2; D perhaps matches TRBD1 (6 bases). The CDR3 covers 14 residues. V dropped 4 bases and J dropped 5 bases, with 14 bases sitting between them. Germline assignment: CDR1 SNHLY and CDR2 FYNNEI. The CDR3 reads CASSGNREFETQYF. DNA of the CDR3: TGTGCCAGCAGTGGAAACAGGGAATTTGAGACCCAGTACTTC.

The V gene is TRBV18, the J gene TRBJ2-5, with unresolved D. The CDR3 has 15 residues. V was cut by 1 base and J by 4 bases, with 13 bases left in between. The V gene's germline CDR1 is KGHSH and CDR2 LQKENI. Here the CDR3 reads CASSPQDRWGETQYF. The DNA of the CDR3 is TGTGCCAGCTCACCACAAGACCGGTGGGGAGAGACCCAGTACTTC.

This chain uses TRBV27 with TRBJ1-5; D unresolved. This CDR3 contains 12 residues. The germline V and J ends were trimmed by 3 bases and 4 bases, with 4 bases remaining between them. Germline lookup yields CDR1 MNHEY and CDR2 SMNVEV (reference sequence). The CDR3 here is CASSFVNQPQHF. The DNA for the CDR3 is TGTGCCAGCAGTTTCGTTAATCAGCCCCAGCATTTT.

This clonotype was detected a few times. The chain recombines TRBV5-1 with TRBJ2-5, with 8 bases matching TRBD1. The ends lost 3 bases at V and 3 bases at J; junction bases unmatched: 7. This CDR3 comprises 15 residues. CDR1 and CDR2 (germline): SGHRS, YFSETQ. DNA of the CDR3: TGCGCCAGCAGCTGGGGAACAGGGGGAGAAGAGACCCAGTACTTC. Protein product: CASSWGTGGEETQYF.

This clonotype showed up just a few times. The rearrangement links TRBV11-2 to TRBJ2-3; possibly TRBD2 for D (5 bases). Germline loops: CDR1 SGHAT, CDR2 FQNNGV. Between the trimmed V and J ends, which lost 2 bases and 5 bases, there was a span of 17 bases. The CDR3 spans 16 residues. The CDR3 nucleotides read TGTGCCAGCAGCTTATCCAGGCAGAGCCGGGGAGATACGCAGTATTTT. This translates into CASSLSRQSRGDTQYF.

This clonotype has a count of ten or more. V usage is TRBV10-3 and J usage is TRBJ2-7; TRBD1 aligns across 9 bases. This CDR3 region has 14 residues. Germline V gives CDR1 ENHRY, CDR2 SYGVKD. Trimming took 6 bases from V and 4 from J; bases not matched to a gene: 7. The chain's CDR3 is CAISRPGTGYEQYF. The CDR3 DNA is TGTGCCATCAGCCGTCCCGGGACAGGGTACGAGCAGTACTTC.

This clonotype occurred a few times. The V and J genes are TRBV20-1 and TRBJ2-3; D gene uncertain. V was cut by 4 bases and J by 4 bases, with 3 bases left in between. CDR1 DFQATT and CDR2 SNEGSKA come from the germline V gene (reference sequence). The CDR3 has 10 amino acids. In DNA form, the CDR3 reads TGCAGTGCTACCTCAGATACGCAGTATTTT. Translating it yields CSATSDTQYF.

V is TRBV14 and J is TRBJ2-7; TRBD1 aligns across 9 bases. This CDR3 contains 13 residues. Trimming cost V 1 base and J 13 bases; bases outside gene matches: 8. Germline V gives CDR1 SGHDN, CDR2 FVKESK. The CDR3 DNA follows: TGTGCCAGCAGCCAAGTATGGACAGGGGCTCTTTACTTC. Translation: CASSQVWTGALYF.

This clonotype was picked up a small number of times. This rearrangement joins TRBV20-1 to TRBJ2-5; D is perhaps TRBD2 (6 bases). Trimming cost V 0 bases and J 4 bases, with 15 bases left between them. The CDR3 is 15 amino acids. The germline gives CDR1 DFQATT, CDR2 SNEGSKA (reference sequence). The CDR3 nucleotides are TGCAGTGCTAGAGACGAAGGGAGGACGGGAGAGACCCAGTACTTC. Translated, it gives CSARDEGRTGETQYF.

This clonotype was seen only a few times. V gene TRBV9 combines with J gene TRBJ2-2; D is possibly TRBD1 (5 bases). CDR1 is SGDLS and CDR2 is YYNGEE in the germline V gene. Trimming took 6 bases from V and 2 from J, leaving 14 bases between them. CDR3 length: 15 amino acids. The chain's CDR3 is CASNPSGHNTGELFF. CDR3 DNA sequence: TGTGCCAGCAACCCGTCAGGACACAACACCGGGGAGCTGTTTTTT.

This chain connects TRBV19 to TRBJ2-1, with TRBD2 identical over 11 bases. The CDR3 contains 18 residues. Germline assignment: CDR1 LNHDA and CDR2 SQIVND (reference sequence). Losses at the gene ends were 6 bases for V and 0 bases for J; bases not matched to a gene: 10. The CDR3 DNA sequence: TGTGCCAGTAGGATGGCCGGGACTAGCGGCAGCTCCTACAATGAGCAGTTCTTC. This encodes CASRMAGTSGSSYNEQFF.

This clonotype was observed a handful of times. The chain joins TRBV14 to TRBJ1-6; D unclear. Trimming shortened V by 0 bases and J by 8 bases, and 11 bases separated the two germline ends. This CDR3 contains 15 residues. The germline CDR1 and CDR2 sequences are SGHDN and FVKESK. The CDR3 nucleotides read TGTGCCAGCAGCCAAGATGGAAGGCTCTATTCACCCCTCCACTTT. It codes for CASSQDGRLYSPLHF.

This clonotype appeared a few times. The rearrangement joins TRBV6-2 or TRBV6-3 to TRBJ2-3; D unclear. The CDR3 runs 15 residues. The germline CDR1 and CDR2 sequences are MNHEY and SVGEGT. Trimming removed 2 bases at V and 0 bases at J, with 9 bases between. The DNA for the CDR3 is TGTGCCAGCAGTTACAAAGAGACTAGCACAGATACGCAGTATTTT. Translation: CASSYKETSTDTQYF.

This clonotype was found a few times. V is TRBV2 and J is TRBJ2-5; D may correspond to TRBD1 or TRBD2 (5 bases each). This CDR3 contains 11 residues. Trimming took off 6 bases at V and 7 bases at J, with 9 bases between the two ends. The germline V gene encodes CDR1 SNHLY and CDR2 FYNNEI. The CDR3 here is CASRDGGTQYF. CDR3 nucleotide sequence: TGTGCCAGCAGAGATGGGGGGACCCAGTACTTC.

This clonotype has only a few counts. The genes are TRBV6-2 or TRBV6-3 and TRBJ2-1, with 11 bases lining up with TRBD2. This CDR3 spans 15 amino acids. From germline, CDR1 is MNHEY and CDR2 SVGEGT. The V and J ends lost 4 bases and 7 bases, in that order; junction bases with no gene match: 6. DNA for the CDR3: TGTGCCAGCAGTTTACTAGCGGGAGTATTAAATGAGCAGTTCTTC. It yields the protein CASSLLAGVLNEQFF.

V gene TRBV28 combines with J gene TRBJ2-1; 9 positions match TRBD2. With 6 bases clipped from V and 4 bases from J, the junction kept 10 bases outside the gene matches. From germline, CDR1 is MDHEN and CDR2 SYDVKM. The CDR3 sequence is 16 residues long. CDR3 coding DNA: TGTGCCAGCAGCTACTTCGGGACTAGCATTTACAATGAGCAGTTCTTC. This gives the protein CASSYFGTSIYNEQFF. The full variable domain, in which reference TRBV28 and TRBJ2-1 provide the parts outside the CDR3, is DVKVTQSSRYLVKRTGEKVFLECVQDMDHENMFWYRQDPGLGLRLIYFSYDVKMKEKGDIPEGYSVSREKKERFSLILESASTNQTSMYLCASSYFGTSIYNEQFFGPGTRLTVL.

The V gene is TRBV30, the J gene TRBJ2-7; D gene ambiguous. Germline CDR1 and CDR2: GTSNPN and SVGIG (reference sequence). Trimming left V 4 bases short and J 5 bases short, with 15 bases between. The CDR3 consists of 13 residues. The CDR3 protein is CAWKLPSLNEQYF. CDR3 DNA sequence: TGTGCCTGGAAGCTTCCCAGTTTGAACGAGCAGTACTTC.

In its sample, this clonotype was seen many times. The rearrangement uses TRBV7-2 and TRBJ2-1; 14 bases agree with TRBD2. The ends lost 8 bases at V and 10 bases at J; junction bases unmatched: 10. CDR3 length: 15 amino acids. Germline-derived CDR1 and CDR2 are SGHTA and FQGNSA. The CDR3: CASGAGTSGRREQFF. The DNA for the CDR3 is TGTGCCAGCGGTGCCGGGACTAGCGGGAGAAGAGAGCAGTTCTTC.